Listed below are T cell receptor beta chains from one sample, sequenced in a study of lymphopenia after photon versus proton radiotherapy. Using immunoSEQ multiplex PCR, the repertoire was profiled, and TCRdb retains in-frame clones only, with some absent. The sample includes roughly 58,000 clones, about 90% of them seen just once. The material sequenced was peripheral blood, taken from a patient treated with proton-based radiotherapy. These TCRs come from a man older than 75 with esophageal cancer. CDR3s leave out the opening cysteine and the closing phenylalanine or tryptophan.

v_gene	CDR3aa
TRBV7-2	ASSLSHISSPLH
TRBV5-1	ASSLGGTGGFEQY
TRBV18	ASSRQTSGVNEQF
TRBV6-1	ASSEQRGGTGYSPLH
TRBV4-3	ASSQAGHPQGGEQF
TRBV7-8	ASSLGRGQRNYGYT
TRBV2	ASSEVGGGEQY
TRBV9	ASSLGRASSTDTQY
TRBV4-1	ASSHPGGRSYNEQF
TRBV7-9	ASSPWKGQGNTGELF